The subject of this entry is one T cell receptor beta chain. This clone was counted only a few times. Its antigen is still unknown. No per-base quality is available; no much larger clone lies one base away. Mismatch repair deficiency in every enrolled patient was established by polymerase chain reaction or immunohistochemistry. A few patients who responded to pembrolizumab therapy underwent TCR sequencing. Pembrolizumab PD-1 blockade was prospectively tested in advanced mismatch repair-deficient cancers, regardless of tissue of origin, in the phase II trial. Peripheral blood T cell samples were collected serially, before PD-1 blockade began and at several time points afterward. Blood sampling time points were reported as weeks after the first dose of pembrolizumab. Library construction relied on the immunoSEQ multiplex PCR assay. In its TCRdb copy, this immuneACCESS table keeps in-frame sequences only and misses some clones. Where compared with another copy, unresolved V genes explain less than half of these, and the others have no known cause. The table for this sample lists 70,000 to 90,000 clones; roughly 80% of them were counted only once. Of the sample, approximately 5% is held by the ten largest clones.

This entry comes from a study of PD-1 blockade in mismatch repair-deficient tumors (dated by TCRdb to 2017 to 2019). Background on the whole study: Between late 2013 and September 2016, 75 to 95 consecutive patients with 11 to 12 mismatch repair-deficient cancer types, all previously treated and progressing, were enrolled in the trial. Tumor-associated T cell clones were tracked in the peripheral blood of patients responding to PD-1 blockade by deep sequencing of TCR CDR3 regions. What the research found in general, with its limitations: Tumor-resident clones, often undetectable in blood before treatment, expanded rapidly after pembrolizumab and then contracted, generally before radiologic responses.

This sequence originates from an adult with mismatch repair-deficient cancer. This specimen consisted of peripheral blood, obtained 44 weeks after starting pembrolizumab.

The CDR3 here reads CASSFLGQPYGEQYF. In nucleotide form, the sequence is TGTGCCAGCAGCTTCCTTGGACAGCCCTATGGCGAGCAGTACTTC. Recombination joined TRBV5-4 with TRBJ2-7, and the D gene may be TRBD1, 6 bases matching. The CDR3 has 15 amino acids, counting the end cysteine and phenylalanine. The sequence is cut down to CDR3 DNA, 45 bases in frame from base 1. Taken from the germline V gene (reference sequence), the CDR1 and CDR2 loops are SGHNT and YYREEE. The V and J ends are trimmed by 2 bases and 6 bases, leaving 18 bases between them.